This record looks at one TCR beta chain sequence and its context. As yet, its antigen is unknown. The sample originates from a study of T cells and Merkel cell carcinoma outcomes. Whole-study results and caveats: Repertoire plus T-cell density reportedly predicted Merkel cell carcinoma outcomes.

Germline V gene sequence: CDR1 SEHNR, CDR2 FQNEAQ (reference sequence). The CDR3 sequence is 10 residues long. Trimming removed 5 bases from V and 7 bases from J, with 5 bases in between. Sequencing used immunoSEQ multiplex PCR; TCRdb keeps in-frame clones, though not all of them. This sample carries 12,000 to 15,000 clones, roughly 92% of them seen once, and the ten largest clones take 2% to 2.5%. The rearrangement uses TRBV7-9 and TRBJ1-1; no clear D. This TCR was recovered from a human donor with Merkel cell carcinoma. The sequenced sample was tumor tissue from Merkel cell carcinoma. Here the CDR3 reads CASSQFEAFF. As DNA, the CDR3 is TGTGCCAGCAGCCAATTTGAAGCTTTCTTT.